One sample yielded the 30 T cell receptor beta chains listed below, sequenced in a study of blood T cells in healthy people across ages. Through a sample-barcoded 5' primer and a J-beta primer mix, a second PCR was run for roughly 7 to 11 cycles. TCRdb used MiXCR to reprocess the 5' RACE reads, holding one entry per CDR3 protein. The sample comprises 1.5 million to 2 million distinct CDR3 sequences, about 30% of which are singletons, and 7% to 9% rests with the top ten. Material for sequencing was blood. The receptors were gathered from a woman aged 25-40 years in good health.

For this clonotype: One end of the junction does not line up with germline, which may come from a read error. The chain carries TRBV12-3 or TRBV12-4 and TRBJ1-5; 8 bases fit TRBD1. This CDR3 comprises 15 residues. The CDR3 spells CTSSLAGRGLQPQHF. CDR3 DNA sequence: TGTACCAGCAGTTTAGCGGGCAGGGGGCTTCAGCCCCAGCATTTT.

On this clonotype itself: A read error may be the cause here, since a much bigger clone is one base away. The chain carries TRBV27 and TRBJ2-1, with TRBD2 as a possible D gene (6 bases). The ends were cut back, 5 bases at V and 10 bases at J, with 9 bases in the middle. Per the germline V gene, CDR1 is MNHEY and CDR2 is SMNVEV (reference sequence). The CDR3 has 11 amino acids. This chain's CDR3 is CASSGEEEQFF. The CDR3, as DNA: TGTGCCAGCAGTGGGGAGGAAGAGCAGTTCTTC.

This clonotype was seen more than once but under ten times. The rearrangement links TRBV5-1 to TRBJ2-7, with a tentative D call TRBD2 (6 bases). V lost 0 bases and J 6 bases, leaving 19 bases between the germline ends. Looked up from germline, CDR1 is SGHRS and CDR2 is YFSETQ. This CDR3 region has 16 residues. The CDR3 loop reads CASSLGWTAVGSEQYF. The CDR3 DNA reads as TGCGCCAGCAGCTTGGGCTGGACTGCTGTCGGGAGCGAGCAGTACTTC.

This clonotype was found a few times. The chain uses TRBV7-7 and TRBJ1-5; maybe TRBD1 (5 bases). This CDR3 is built from 17 residues. Germline-derived CDR1 and CDR2 are SSHAT and FNYEAQ (reference sequence). V shed 3 bases and J shed 1 base, with 16 bases lying between them. The CDR3 coding sequence is TGTGCCAGCAGCTTCGTGACAGAAAGAAAGAGCAATCAGCCCCAGCATTTT. Translation: CASSFVTERKSNQPQHF. Based on the CDR3 plus reference TRBV7-7 and TRBJ1-5, the full variable domain is GAGVSQSPRYKVTKRGQDVTLRCDPISSHATLYWYQQALGQGPEFLTYFNYEAQPDKSGLPSDRFSAERPEGSISTLTIQRTEQRDSAMYRCASSFVTERKSNQPQHFGDGTRLSIL.

The genes are TRBV19 and TRBJ2-7; TRBD1 matches at 9 bases. Germline assignment: CDR1 LNHDA and CDR2 SQIVND (reference sequence). J lost 5 bases, V lost 5 bases, and 10 bases had no gene match. The CDR3 consists of 15 residues. The CDR3 sequence is CASSVGGQGLDEQYF. The CDR3 DNA reads as TGTGCCAGTAGTGTAGGGGGACAGGGTTTGGACGAGCAGTACTTC.

This clonotype was seen many times. J is TRBJ2-7 and V is TRBV12-5, with no clear D. The CDR3 is made up of 15 amino acids. Germline V gene lookup returns CDR1 LGHNT and CDR2 FRNRAP. Trimming shortened V by 1 base and J by 3 bases, and 13 bases separated the two germline ends. The CDR3 sequence: CASGLATQPSYEQYF. The CDR3 coding sequence is TGTGCTAGTGGTTTGGCAACACAGCCTAGCTACGAGCAGTACTTC.

The table lists this clonotype with many counts. V and J are TRBV28 and TRBJ1-5; D is possibly TRBD1 (6 bases). The CDR3 has 15 residues. Germline assignment: CDR1 MDHEN and CDR2 SYDVKM. V shed 3 bases and J shed 2 bases, with 11 bases lying between them. The CDR3 spells CASSFSGGRNQPQHF. The CDR3 DNA is TGTGCCAGCAGTTTTTCTGGGGGCCGCAATCAGCCCCAGCATTTT.

This clonotype occurred a few times. The J gene is TRBJ2-7, the V gene TRBV29-1; TRBD1 is a possible D gene (6 bases). V shed 2 bases and J shed 6 bases, with 11 bases lying between them. Germline CDR1 SQVTM, CDR2 ANQGSEA. The CDR3 has 12 residues. This chain's CDR3 is CSVELLGAEQYF. CDR3 DNA: TGCAGCGTTGAATTGTTGGGGGCCGAGCAGTACTTC.

This clonotype was observed a handful of times. The CDR3 is CASSSDRRLRSTDTQYF. DNA for the CDR3: TGTGCCAGCAGCTCGGACAGACGATTAAGGAGCACAGATACGCAGTATTTT. The J gene is TRBJ2-3, the V gene TRBV11-2, with D tentatively TRBD1 (6 bases). V lost 4 bases, J lost 0 bases, and 17 bases lay in between. Germline CDR1 is SGHAT and CDR2 is FQNNGV. The CDR3 extends over 17 amino acids. Using reference TRBV11-2 and TRBJ2-3 for the parts outside the CDR3, the full variable domain is EAGVAQSPRYKIIEKRQSVAFWCNPISGHATLYWYQQILGQGPKLLIQFQNNGVVDDSQLPKDRFSAERLKGVDSTLKIQPAKLEDSAVYLCASSSDRRLRSTDTQYFGPGTRLTVL.

This rearrangement joins TRBV18 to TRBJ2-5; D unresolved. This CDR3 spans 14 amino acids. V dropped 3 bases and J dropped 3 bases, with 11 bases sitting between them. Germline V gene lookup returns CDR1 KGHSH and CDR2 LQKENI. The CDR3 protein is CASSPSFGKETQYF. DNA of the CDR3: TGTGCCAGCTCACCTTCCTTCGGAAAAGAGACCCAGTACTTC.

The sample holds a few counts of this clonotype. The V call is TRBV6-4, the J call TRBJ1-6; no clear D. The germline V and J ends were trimmed by 3 bases and 8 bases, with 8 bases remaining between them. This CDR3 is 13 amino acids long. Germline V gives CDR1 MRHNA, CDR2 SNTAGT. The CDR3 DNA follows: TGTGCCAGCAGTGAGGTGGAGGATTCACCCCTCCACTTT. Translated: CASSEVEDSPLHF.

The genes are TRBV12-3 or TRBV12-4 and TRBJ2-7; D gene uncertain. V lost 1 base and J lost 3, with 13 bases in between. CDR3 length equals 15 residues. This chain's CDR3 is CASSLVSQVGYEQYF. CDR3 nucleotides: TGTGCCAGCAGTTTAGTATCCCAGGTGGGCTACGAGCAGTACTTC.

The CDR3 reads CASSQLASGRYEQYF. CDR3 sequence (DNA): TGTGCCAGCAGCCAACTGGCTAGCGGACGGTACGAGCAGTACTTC. This chain links TRBV7-2 with TRBJ2-7, with 7 positions matching TRBD2. The V gene's germline CDR1 is SGHTA and CDR2 FQGNSA. Trimming took 5 bases from V and 4 from J; bases not matched to a gene: 11. The CDR3 sequence is 15 residues long.

The table lists this clonotype with a few counts. The genes are TRBV5-1 and TRBJ2-1; 11 nucleotides agree with TRBD1. The junction had 7 bases not matched to a gene; V was cut back by 4 bases and J by 7 bases. The CDR3 is 15 amino acids. CDR1 is SGHRS, CDR2 YFSETQ, per germline. This chain's CDR3 is CASSAGQGAWNEQFF. CDR3 bases: TGCGCCAGCAGCGCCGGACAGGGGGCCTGGAATGAGCAGTTCTTC.

There are a few counts of this clonotype. The chain employs TRBV20-1 and TRBJ2-1; the match to TRBD2 covers 11 bases. Trimming took 1 base from V and 0 from J; bases not matched to a gene: 14. The germline V gene has CDR1 DFQATT and CDR2 SNEGSKA (reference sequence). This CDR3 is built from 20 residues. CDR3 sequence: CSARGISGRAWMSSYNEQFF. The CDR3 DNA follows: TGCAGTGCTAGAGGCATTAGCGGGAGGGCCTGGATGAGCTCCTACAATGAGCAGTTCTTC.

The chain employs TRBV9 and TRBJ2-1, with D maybe TRBD2 (5 bases). CDR1 and CDR2 (germline): SGDLS, YYNGEE. V was clipped by 3 bases and J by 8 bases, with 27 bases between them. The CDR3 sequence is 18 residues long. The CDR3: CASSADLLGSNSYYEQFF. The CDR3 bases are TGTGCCAGCAGCGCGGACTTGCTGGGATCTAACTCTTACTATGAGCAGTTCTTC.

This clonotype was seen a handful of times. The chain uses TRBV5-1 and TRBJ2-5; 13 bases match TRBD2. Looked up from germline, CDR1 is SGHRS and CDR2 is YFSETQ. The CDR3 runs to 17 residues. J lost 3 bases, V lost 6 bases, and 11 bases had no gene match. DNA for the CDR3: TGCGCCAGCATGTACCGGACTAGCGGGAGTTCCAAAGAGACCCAGTACTTC. Translation: CASMYRTSGSSKETQYF.

The genes are TRBV7-9 and TRBJ1-1, with 8 nucleotides matching TRBD1. This CDR3 spans 14 amino acids. Germline V CDR1 and CDR2: SEHNR, FQNEAQ (reference sequence). V shed 5 bases, J shed 6 bases, and the junction held 8 bases outside the gene matches. CDR3 sequence reads: CASSGRQGRSEAFF. The CDR3 DNA reads TGTGCCAGCAGCGGGAGACAGGGGCGGTCTGAAGCTTTCTTT. The whole variable domain, remainder taken from reference TRBV7-9 and TRBJ1-1, is DTGVSQNPRHKITKRGQNVTFRCDPISEHNRLYWYRQTLGQGPEFLTYFQNEAQLEKSRLLSDRFSAERPKGSFSTLEIQRTEQGDSAMYLCASSGRQGRSEAFFGQGTRLTVV.

V gene TRBV2 combines with J gene TRBJ2-5, with 9 bases fitting TRBD2. This CDR3 has 16 amino acids. V lost 1 base, J lost 2 bases, and 5 bases stayed unmatched. The germline CDR1 and CDR2 sequences are SNHLY and FYNNEI. The CDR3 spells CASSEGSGSFQETQYF. CDR3 DNA: TGTGCCAGCAGTGAAGGTAGCGGGAGTTTTCAAGAGACCCAGTACTTC.

This clonotype was detected ten times or more. The chain combines TRBV7-9 with TRBJ2-7; D unclear. The germline V gene encodes CDR1 SEHNR and CDR2 FQNEAQ (reference sequence). The CDR3 is 16 amino acids. V shed 1 base and J shed 0 bases, with 13 bases lying between them. CDR3 nucleotide sequence: TGTGCCAGCAGCTTAGGAAGTAGGAGTAGCTCCTACGAGCAGTACTTC. It encodes CASSLGSRSSSYEQYF.

The J gene is TRBJ1-4, the V gene TRBV20-1; D not resolved. Trimming left V 5 bases short and J 4 bases short, with 14 bases between. Germline V lookup: CDR1 DFQATT, CDR2 SNEGSKA (reference sequence). The CDR3 is made up of 14 amino acids. As DNA, the CDR3 is TGCAGTGCTCGTCTAGGCAGGCTTAATGAAAAACTGTTTTTT. Encoded protein: CSARLGRLNEKLFF.

This clonotype has only a few counts. The chain combines TRBV12-3 or TRBV12-4 with TRBJ2-7; TRBD2 might be the D (5 bases). V was cut by 7 bases and J by 1 base, with 11 bases left in between. The CDR3 spans 13 residues. CDR3 in DNA: TGTGCCAGCACCCTCGGGATTTCCTACGAGCAGTACTTC. Translated, it gives CASTLGISYEQYF.

This clonotype was found a few times. The CDR3 reads CSVVTRAGQNTEAFF. The CDR3 region has the DNA TGCAGCGTTGTCACGCGGGCAGGACAGAACACTGAAGCTTTCTTT. This chain links TRBV29-1 with TRBJ1-1; tentatively, D is TRBD1 (5 bases). From germline, CDR1 is SQVTM and CDR2 ANQGSEA. Trimming left V 4 bases short and J 1 base short, with 16 bases between. This CDR3 is 15 amino acids long.

The chain carries TRBV27 and TRBJ2-7; the D gene is possibly TRBD1 (5 bases). Looked up from germline, CDR1 is MNHEY and CDR2 is SMNVEV (reference sequence). V was trimmed by 0 bases and J by 4 bases, leaving 13 bases between them. This CDR3 has 15 residues. This CDR3 reads CASSLSQDTRYEQYF. The CDR3 nucleotides read TGTGCCAGCAGTTTATCACAGGACACCAGGTACGAGCAGTACTTC.

The rearrangement joins TRBV5-1 to TRBJ2-7, with 7 bases identical to TRBD1. Looked up from germline, CDR1 is SGHRS and CDR2 is YFSETQ. V lost 2 bases to trimming and J lost 2 bases; unmatched junction nucleotides: 7. There are 15 residues in the CDR3. The CDR3 reads CASSFQGEPTYEQYF. CDR3 nucleotides: TGCGCCAGCAGCTTCCAGGGGGAACCCACCTACGAGCAGTACTTC.

This clonotype came up once. The V call is TRBV24-1, the J call TRBJ1-1; D may be TRBD1 (5 bases). This CDR3 comprises 12 residues. Deletions cut 4 bases from V and 3 bases from J, with 5 bases between. Germline CDR1 and CDR2: KGHDR and SFDVKD. The CDR3 bases are TGTGCCACCAGTGAGGGGGACACTGAAGCTTTCTTT. Protein: CATSEGDTEAFF.

This clonotype appeared a single time. This may stem from a read error, because a much larger clone lies one nucleotide away. The chain combines TRBV7-3 with TRBJ2-7, with 12 bases aligning to TRBD2. Germline V gene sequence: CDR1 SGHTA, CDR2 FQGTGA. This CDR3 spans 15 amino acids. CDR3 DNA sequence: TGTGCCGGCAGTCCTACTAGCGGGGGGACCTACGAGCAGTACTTC. Its protein is CAGSPTSGGTYEQYF.

This chain joins TRBV5-1 and TRBJ2-5; TRBD2 matches 7 bases. V lost 0 bases, J lost 4 bases, and 9 bases stayed unmatched. The CDR3 runs 16 residues. From germline, CDR1 is SGHRS and CDR2 YFSETQ. Here the CDR3 reads CASSLEGAGTSETQYF. As DNA, the CDR3 is TGCGCCAGCAGCTTGGAGGGAGCGGGGACCTCAGAGACCCAGTACTTC.

This clonotype was found once. Possible read error: a much larger clone is one base away. CDR3 nucleotides: TGTGTCAGCAGGGGGGACAGGGGGCTTAACTATGGCTACACCTTC. This translates into CVSRGDRGLNYGYTF. V is TRBV27 and J is TRBJ1-2; 12 nucleotides match TRBD1. The CDR3 runs 15 residues. Germline V gene sequence: CDR1 MNHEY, CDR2 SMNVEV (reference sequence).

In its sample, this clonotype was seen many times. The chain links TRBV28 to TRBJ2-7, with D possibly TRBD1 on 5 matching bases. Germline-derived CDR1 and CDR2 are MDHEN and SYDVKM. The germline V and J ends were trimmed by 8 bases and 2 bases, with 16 bases remaining between them. This CDR3 has 14 residues. The CDR3 protein is CASHDQGYTYEQYF. The CDR3 coding sequence is TGTGCCAGCCATGACCAGGGATATACCTACGAGCAGTACTTC.